This T cell receptor beta chain is drawn from a study of shared T cell receptors in the human thymus. Looked up from germline, CDR1 is SGHRS and CDR2 is YFSETQ. J lost 5 bases, V lost 2 bases, and 10 bases had no gene match. The CDR3 loop spans 18 amino acids. Assay: immunoSEQ multiplex PCR; the TCRdb copy retains only in-frame clones and omits some. The sample carries 650,000 to 950,000 clones, over 75% recorded once. This sample was shared with a second study, whose subject was human thymus T cells. From that paper: Among the donors, all were healthy Finnish infants having corrective surgery for congenital heart defects. Corrective cardiac surgery supplied the resected thymus tissue. V and J genes seemed to be used with bias in thymic and blood repertoires. Unrelated individuals had highly overlapping thymic repertoires, as reported in related research.

The chain recombines TRBV5-1 with TRBJ2-1; 13 nucleotides align to TRBD2. This TCR derives from a girl under three years old with a congenital heart defect. Sequences were obtained from thymocytes. CDR3 residues: CASSLGGGLAGANNEQFF. CDR3 DNA sequence: TGCGCCAGCAGCTTAGGCGGAGGACTAGCGGGGGCCAACAATGAGCAGTTCTTC.